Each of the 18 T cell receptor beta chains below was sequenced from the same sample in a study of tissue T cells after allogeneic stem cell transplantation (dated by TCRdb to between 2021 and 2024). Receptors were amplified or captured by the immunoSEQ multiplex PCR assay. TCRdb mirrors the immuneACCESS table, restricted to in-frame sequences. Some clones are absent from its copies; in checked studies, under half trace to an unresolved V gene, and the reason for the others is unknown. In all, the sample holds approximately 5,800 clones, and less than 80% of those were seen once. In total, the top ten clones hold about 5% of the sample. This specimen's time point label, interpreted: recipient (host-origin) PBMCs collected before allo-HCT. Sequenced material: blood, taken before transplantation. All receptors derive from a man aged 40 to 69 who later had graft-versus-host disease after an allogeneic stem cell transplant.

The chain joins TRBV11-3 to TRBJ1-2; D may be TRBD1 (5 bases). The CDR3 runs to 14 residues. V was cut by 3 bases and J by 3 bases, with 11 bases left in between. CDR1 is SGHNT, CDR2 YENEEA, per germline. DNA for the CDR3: TGTGCCAGCAGCTTGGGGACCGAGGACTATGGCTACACCTTC. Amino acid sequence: CASSLGTEDYGYTF.

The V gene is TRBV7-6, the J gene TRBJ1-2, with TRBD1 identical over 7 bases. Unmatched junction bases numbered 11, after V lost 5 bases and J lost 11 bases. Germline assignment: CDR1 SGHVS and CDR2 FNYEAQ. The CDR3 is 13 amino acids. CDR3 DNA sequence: TGTGCCAGCAGCCCAGGGGGAACCCCGCGATACACCTTC. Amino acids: CASSPGGTPRYTF.

CDR3 coding DNA: TGTGCCAGCAGCTTATCCCCCTACGAGCAGTACTTC. Translation: CASSLSPYEQYF. The genes are TRBV7-2 and TRBJ2-7; D is undetermined. This CDR3 is built from 12 residues. Germline CDR1 SGHTA, CDR2 FQGNSA. V was cut by 2 bases and J by 2 bases, with 4 bases left in between.

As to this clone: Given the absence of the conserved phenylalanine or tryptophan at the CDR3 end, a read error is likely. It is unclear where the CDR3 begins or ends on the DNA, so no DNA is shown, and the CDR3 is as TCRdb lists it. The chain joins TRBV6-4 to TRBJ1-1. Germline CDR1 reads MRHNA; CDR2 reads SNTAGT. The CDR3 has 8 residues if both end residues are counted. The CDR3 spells CATHPQLA.

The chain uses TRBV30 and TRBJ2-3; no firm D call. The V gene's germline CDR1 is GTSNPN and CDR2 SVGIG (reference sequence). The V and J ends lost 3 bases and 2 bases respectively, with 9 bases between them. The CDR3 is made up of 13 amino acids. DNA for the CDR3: TGTGCCTGGAGCTGGGTTGCCACAGATACGCAGTATTTT. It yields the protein CAWSWVATDTQYF.

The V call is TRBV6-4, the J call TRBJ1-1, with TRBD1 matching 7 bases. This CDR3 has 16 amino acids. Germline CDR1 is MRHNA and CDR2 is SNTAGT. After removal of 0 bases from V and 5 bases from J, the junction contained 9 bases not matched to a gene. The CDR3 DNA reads TGTGCCAGCAGTGACTCGAGTCGGAGGGGGCGAACTGAAGCTTTCTTT. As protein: CASSDSSRRGRTEAFF.

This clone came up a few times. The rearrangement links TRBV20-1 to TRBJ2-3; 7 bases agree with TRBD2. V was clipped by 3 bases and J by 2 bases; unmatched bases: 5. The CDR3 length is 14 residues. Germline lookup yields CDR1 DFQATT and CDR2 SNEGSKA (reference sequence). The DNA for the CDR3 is TGCAGTGCTAGTCCGGCGGGAGTCACAGATACGCAGTATTTT. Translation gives CSASPAGVTDTQYF.

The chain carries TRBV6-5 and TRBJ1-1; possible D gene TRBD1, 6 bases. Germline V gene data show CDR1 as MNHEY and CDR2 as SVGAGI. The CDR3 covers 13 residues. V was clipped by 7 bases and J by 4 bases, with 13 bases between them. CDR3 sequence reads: CASILSTGTEAFF. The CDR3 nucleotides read TGTGCCAGCATTTTATCGACAGGCACTGAAGCTTTCTTT.

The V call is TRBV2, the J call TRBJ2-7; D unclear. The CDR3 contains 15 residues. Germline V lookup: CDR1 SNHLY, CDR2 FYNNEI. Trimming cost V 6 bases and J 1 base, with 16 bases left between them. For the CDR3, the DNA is TGTGCCAGCAGCGTCGGACGGACCCGTTCCTACGAGCAGTACTTC. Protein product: CASSVGRTRSYEQYF.

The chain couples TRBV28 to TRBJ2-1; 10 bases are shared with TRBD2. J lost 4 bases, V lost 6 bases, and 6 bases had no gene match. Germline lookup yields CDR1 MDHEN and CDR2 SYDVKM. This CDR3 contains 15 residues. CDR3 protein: CASRVGLAEYNEQFF. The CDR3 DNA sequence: TGTGCCAGCAGAGTAGGACTAGCGGAATACAATGAGCAGTTCTTC.

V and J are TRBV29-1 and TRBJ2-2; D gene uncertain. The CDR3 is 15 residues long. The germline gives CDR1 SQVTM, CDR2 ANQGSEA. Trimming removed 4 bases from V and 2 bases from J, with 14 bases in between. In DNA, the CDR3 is TGCAGCGTTGCAGTCATCTGGGGAAACACCGGGGAGCTGTTTTTT. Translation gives CSVAVIWGNTGELFF.

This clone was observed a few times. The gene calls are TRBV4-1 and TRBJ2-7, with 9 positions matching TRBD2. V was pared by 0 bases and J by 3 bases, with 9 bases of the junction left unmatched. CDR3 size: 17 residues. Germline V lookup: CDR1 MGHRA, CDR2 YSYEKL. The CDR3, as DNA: TGCGCCAGCAGCCAAGATAGGGCGGGACTAGCCGGCTACGAGCAGTACTTC. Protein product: CASSQDRAGLAGYEQYF.

The CDR3 DNA follows: TGTGCCAGCAGCTCCCCCGGACAGACAAACTATGGCTACACCTTC. This codes for CASSSPGQTNYGYTF. The chain employs TRBV6-5 and TRBJ1-2; tentative D call: TRBD1 (6 bases). Trimming removed 6 bases from V and 2 bases from J, with 16 bases in between. CDR3 length: 15 residues. Germline values: CDR1 MNHEY, CDR2 SVGAGI.

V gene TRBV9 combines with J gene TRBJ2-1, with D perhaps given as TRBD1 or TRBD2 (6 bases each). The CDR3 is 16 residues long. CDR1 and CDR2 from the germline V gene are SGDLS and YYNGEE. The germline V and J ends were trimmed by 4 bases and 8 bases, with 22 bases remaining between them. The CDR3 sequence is CASSPLRGGAGDEQFF. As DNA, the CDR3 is TGTGCCAGCAGCCCCCTCAGGGGCGGGGCCGGAGATGAGCAGTTCTTC. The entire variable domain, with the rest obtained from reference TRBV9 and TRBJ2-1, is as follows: DSGVTQTPKHLITATGQRVTLRCSPRSGDLSVYWYQQSLDQGLQFLIQYYNGEERAKGNILERFSAQQFPDLHSELNLSSLELGDSALYFCASSPLRGGAGDEQFFGPGTRLTVL.

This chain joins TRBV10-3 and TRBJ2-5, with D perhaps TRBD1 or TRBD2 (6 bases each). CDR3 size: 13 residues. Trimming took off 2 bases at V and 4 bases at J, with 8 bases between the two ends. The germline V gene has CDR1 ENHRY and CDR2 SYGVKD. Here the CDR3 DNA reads TGTGCCATCAGTGAGAGGGGGGCAGAGACCCAGTACTTC. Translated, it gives CAISERGAETQYF.

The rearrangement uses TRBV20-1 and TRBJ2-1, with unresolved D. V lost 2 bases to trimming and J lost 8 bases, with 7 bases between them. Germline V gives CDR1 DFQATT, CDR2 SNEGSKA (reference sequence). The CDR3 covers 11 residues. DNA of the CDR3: TGCAGTGCTAGAAGATCCGATGAGCAGTTCTTC. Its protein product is CSARRSDEQFF.

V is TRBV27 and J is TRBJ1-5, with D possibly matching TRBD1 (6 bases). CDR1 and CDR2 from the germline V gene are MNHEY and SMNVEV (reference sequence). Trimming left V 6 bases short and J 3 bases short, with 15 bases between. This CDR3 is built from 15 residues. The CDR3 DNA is TGTGCCAGCAGACCATCGGACAGACTCAATCAGCCCCAGCATTTT. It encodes CASRPSDRLNQPQHF.

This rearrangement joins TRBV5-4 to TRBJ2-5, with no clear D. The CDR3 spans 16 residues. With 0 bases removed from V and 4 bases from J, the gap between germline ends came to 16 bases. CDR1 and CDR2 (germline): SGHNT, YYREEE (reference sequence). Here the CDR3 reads CASSLEWLAPGETQYF. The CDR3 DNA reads TGTGCCAGCAGCTTGGAATGGTTGGCCCCGGGAGAGACCCAGTACTTC.